Each of the 26 T cell receptor beta chains below was sequenced from the same sample in a study of low-dose radiotherapy and immunotherapy resistance in tumors. Noted time point: after trial treatment. Specified treatment: LDRT plus nivolumab, ipilimumab, low-dose cyclophosphamide and aspirin (RACIN trial). Alpha- and beta-chain coverage of first-strand cDNA came from TRAV- and TRBV-specific primers. For amplifying TCRs, the PCR ran for 20 to 25 cycles with Phusion, which was used together with a constant-region primer and the adapter on the V primers. TCRdb re-derived calls from the reads in MiXCR, one entry per CDR3 protein. The table includes 30,000 or so distinct CDR3 sequences, roughly 49% detected once. Specimen: PBMCs, collected after low-dose radiotherapy plus immunotherapy. Every receptor here comes from a male donor with gallbladder cancer.

The V call is TRBV11-2, the J call TRBJ2-1, with D possibly being TRBD1 (5 bases). CDR1 is SGHAT and CDR2 is FQNNGV in the germline V gene. Trimming shortened V by 0 bases and J by 6 bases, and 15 bases separated the two germline ends. The length of the CDR3 is 16 residues. The CDR3 sequence: CASSLDAGNKVNEQFF. The CDR3, as DNA: TGTGCCAGCAGCTTAGACGCAGGGAATAAAGTCAATGAGCAGTTCTTC.

This clonotype was seen many times. The CDR3 protein is CSVEDTRQRGGFQETQYF. For the CDR3, the DNA is TGCAGCGTTGAAGATACCCGTCAAAGAGGGGGGTTTCAAGAGACCCAGTACTTC. V gene TRBV29-1 combines with J gene TRBJ2-5, with D possibly being TRBD1 or TRBD2 (6 bases each). The length of the CDR3 is 18 residues. The V end was cut by 0 bases, the J end by 2 bases, with 22 bases between. Germline V CDR1 and CDR2: SQVTM, ANQGSEA.

The chain links TRBV28 to TRBJ2-5, with 9 bases identical to TRBD2. The CDR3 extends over 15 amino acids. The junction had 3 bases not matched to a gene; V was cut back by 4 bases and J by 0 bases. Germline V gene data show CDR1 as MDHEN and CDR2 as SYDVKM. CDR3: CASSSSSGNQETQYF. The CDR3 DNA reads as TGTGCCAGCAGTTCCTCTAGCGGGAACCAAGAGACCCAGTACTTC.

The chain is built from TRBV28 and TRBJ1-4, with 11 bases identical to TRBD1. CDR1 and CDR2 from the germline V gene are MDHEN and SYDVKM. The V and J ends lost 7 bases and 8 bases, in that order; junction bases with no gene match: 9. The CDR3 has 15 residues. CDR3 nucleotides: TGTGCCAGCAACGGACAGGGGGCCGCCGTGGAAAAACTGTTTTTT. It specifies CASNGQGAAVEKLFF.

The sample holds many counts of this clonotype. CDR3 in amino acids: CATHIAGDFSYNEQFF. The CDR3 DNA reads as TGTGCCACCCATATAGCGGGAGACTTCTCCTACAATGAGCAGTTCTTC. V and J are TRBV27 and TRBJ2-1; 9 bases match TRBD2. V gave up 10 bases and J gave up 0 bases; unmatched junction bases: 10. CDR3 length equals 16 residues. Germline V gene lookup returns CDR1 MNHEY and CDR2 SMNVEV (reference sequence).

The chain couples TRBV29-1 to TRBJ2-1; 9 nucleotides line up with TRBD1. The germline gives CDR1 SQVTM, CDR2 ANQGSEA. The CDR3 consists of 15 residues. V shed 5 bases, J shed 4 bases, and the junction held 9 bases outside the gene matches. The CDR3 spells CSVQTLGQGYNEQFF. The DNA for the CDR3 is TGCAGCGTTCAAACACTGGGACAGGGATACAATGAGCAGTTCTTC.

This clonotype is categorized as medium-sized. The chain links TRBV5-1 to TRBJ2-7; 10 nucleotides agree with TRBD1. The CDR3 runs to 17 residues. Germline V gene sequence: CDR1 SGHRS, CDR2 YFSETQ. The V gene end was trimmed by 4 bases and the J gene end by 4 bases; junction bases not matched to a gene: 14. The CDR3 DNA reads TGCGCCAGCAGCCCCCACAAGTCGGGACAGGGGTTATACGAGCAGTACTTC. Protein: CASSPHKSGQGLYEQYF. The whole variable domain, remainder taken from reference TRBV5-1 and TRBJ2-7, is KAGVTQTPRYLIKTRGQQVTLSCSPISGHRSVSWYQQTPGQGLQFLFEYFSETQRNKGNFPGRFSGRQFSNSRSEMNVSTLELGDSALYLCASSPHKSGQGLYEQYFGPGTRLTVT.

This chain links TRBV29-1 with TRBJ2-3; 8 positions match TRBD1. The germline V gene encodes CDR1 SQVTM and CDR2 ANQGSEA. J gave up 0 bases and V 7 bases, and 12 bases lay outside the gene matches. The CDR3 is 16 amino acids. CDR3 protein: CSAARDRTSSTDTQYF. Written as DNA, the CDR3 is TGCAGCGCCGCCCGGGACAGGACCTCGAGCACAGATACGCAGTATTTT.

The rearrangement links TRBV28 to TRBJ2-2; D not resolved. CDR1 is MDHEN and CDR2 is SYDVKM in the germline V gene. Trimming removed 10 bases from V and 3 bases from J, with 9 bases in between. The CDR3 has 12 amino acids. The CDR3 DNA reads TGTGCCACCTCAGGTTACACCGGGGAGCTGTTTTTT. Translation: CATSGYTGELFF.

This clonotype was seen a single time. The chain links TRBV15 to TRBJ1-2; weak D call: TRBD1 (5 bases). The CDR3 runs 16 residues. Trimming took 6 bases from V and 4 from J, leaving 21 bases between them. Germline V gene lookup returns CDR1 LNHNV and CDR2 YYDKDF (reference sequence). The CDR3 nucleotides are TGTGCCACCAGTAGATCGGGGGGTGCAGGTCCCTATGGCTACACCTTC. This encodes CATSRSGGAGPYGYTF. Together with reference TRBV15 and TRBJ1-2, the CDR3 gives the full variable domain: DAMVIQNPRYQVTQFGKPVTLSCSQTLNHNVMYWYQQKSSQAPKLLFHYYDKDFNNEADTPDNFQSRRPNTSFCFLDIRSPGLGDTAMYLCATSRSGGAGPYGYTFGSGTRLTVV.

This clonotype was seen a single time. The chain uses TRBV6-5 and TRBJ2-1, with 10 bases fitting TRBD2. The CDR3 is 15 residues long. The ends lost 8 bases at V and 5 bases at J; junction bases unmatched: 9. CDR1 is MNHEY, CDR2 SVGAGI, per germline. The CDR3 is CASGGRAGGNNEQFF. CDR3 nucleotides: TGTGCCAGCGGGGGGAGAGCGGGGGGGAACAATGAGCAGTTCTTC.

On this clonotype: A far more abundant clone sits one base away, making this likely a read error. The J gene is TRBJ2-7, the V gene TRBV11-1; 7 nucleotides align to TRBD1. The trim removed 2 bases at V and 7 bases at J, leaving 5 bases unmatched. This CDR3 contains 13 residues. Germline values: CDR1 SGHAT, CDR2 FQDESV (reference sequence). In DNA form, the CDR3 reads TGTGCCAGCAGCTTAATAAGGGGGCTTGAGCAGTACTTC. It specifies CASSLIRGLEQYF.

This clonotype appeared a few times. The chain combines TRBV7-2 with TRBJ2-4, with 7 bases fitting TRBD2. The CDR3 consists of 16 residues. Germline V CDR1 and CDR2: SGHTA, FQGNSA. The V and J ends lost 5 bases and 8 bases, in that order; junction bases with no gene match: 15. CDR3 DNA sequence: TGTGCCAGCAGCCTCATATATGGGCTAGCGGAGGACATTCAGTACTTC. It specifies CASSLIYGLAEDIQYF.

The CDR3 protein is CASSHREPSNEQFF. CDR3 sequence (DNA): TGCGCCAGCAGTCATAGGGAGCCCTCCAATGAGCAGTTCTTC. The chain links TRBV23-1 to TRBJ2-1; D possibly corresponds to TRBD2 (5 bases). TRBV23-1 is an ORF; its function is uncertain. This CDR3 has 14 amino acids. Trimming removed 3 bases from V and 6 bases from J, with 12 bases in between.

There are many counts of this clonotype. The chain employs TRBV7-2 and TRBJ2-3; no clear D. Trimming removed 4 bases at V and 2 bases at J, with 1 base between. This CDR3 spans 11 amino acids. The germline V gene encodes CDR1 SGHTA and CDR2 FQGNSA. CDR3: CASSSTDTQYF. The CDR3 DNA reads TGTGCCAGCAGCTCCACAGATACGCAGTATTTT.

This clonotype is classed as medium-sized. The genes are TRBV7-8 and TRBJ2-1, with 13 bases matching TRBD2. CDR1 is SGHVS, CDR2 FQNEAQ, per germline. The ends lost 5 bases at V and 0 bases at J; junction bases unmatched: 4. The CDR3 sequence is 17 residues long. CDR3 region: CASSPWTSGSSYNEQFF. The CDR3 DNA reads TGTGCCAGCAGCCCATGGACTAGCGGGAGCTCCTACAATGAGCAGTTCTTC.

V is TRBV5-5 and J is TRBJ2-3, with D maybe TRBD2 (6 bases). CDR1 is SGHKS and CDR2 is YYEKEE in the germline V gene (reference sequence). The CDR3 spans 15 residues. Here the CDR3 DNA reads TGTGCTAGTTTGCGGGGCGGGACGGAACGAAATACGCAGTATTTT. This translates into CASLRGGTERNTQYF. The full variable domain, with the rest looked up from reference TRBV5-5 and TRBJ2-3, is DAGVTQSPTHLIKTRGQQVTLRCSPISGHKSVSWYQQVLGQGPQFIFQYYEKEERGRGNFPDRFSARQFPNYSSELNVNALLLGDSALYLCASLRGGTERNTQYFGPGTRLTVL.

In regard to this clonotype: A read error is the likely source, as a far larger clone sits one nucleotide away. The V gene is TRBV28, the J gene TRBJ2-7; no clear D. V was clipped by 3 bases and J by 7 bases, with 19 bases between them. CDR3 size: 15 residues. Germline lookup yields CDR1 MDHEN and CDR2 SYDVKM. This chain's CDR3 is CASSFRRNSYNEQYF. For the CDR3, the DNA is TGTGCCAGCAGTTTCCGGCGAAATTCCTACAATGAGCAGTACTTC.

The sample holds a few counts of this clonotype. Here the CDR3 reads CASSIQGDRATDTQYF. The CDR3 DNA sequence: TGCGCCAGCAGCATACAGGGGGATAGGGCCACAGATACGCAGTATTTT. The gene calls are TRBV5-1 and TRBJ2-3; 8 positions match TRBD1. V shed 4 bases and J 2 bases; nucleotides not matched to a gene: 9. CDR1 is SGHRS and CDR2 is YFSETQ in the germline V gene. The CDR3 runs 16 residues.

The J gene is TRBJ2-1, the V gene TRBV5-1; D uncertain. The CDR3 is 15 residues long. V was clipped by 4 bases and J by 0 bases, with 11 bases between them. Germline V gene sequence: CDR1 SGHRS, CDR2 YFSETQ. The CDR3 DNA is TGCGCCAGCAGCGGGTCGGTGCGCTCCTACAATGAGCAGTTCTTC. This codes for CASSGSVRSYNEQFF. The full variable domain, in which reference TRBV5-1 and TRBJ2-1 provide the parts outside the CDR3, is KAGVTQTPRYLIKTRGQQVTLSCSPISGHRSVSWYQQTPGQGLQFLFEYFSETQRNKGNFPGRFSGRQFSNSRSEMNVSTLELGDSALYLCASSGSVRSYNEQFFGPGTRLTVL.

This clonotype was picked up a small number of times. The gene calls are TRBV13 and TRBJ2-3; the D gene is possibly TRBD2 (5 bases). CDR3 length: 12 residues. Germline V CDR1 and CDR2: PRHDT, FYEKMQ (reference sequence). The germline V and J ends were trimmed by 5 bases and 5 bases, with 8 bases remaining between them. CDR3 DNA: TGTGCCAGCAGCCTTGGAGGAGATACGCAGTATTTT. This sequence encodes CASSLGGDTQYF. The full variable domain, completed using reference TRBV13 and TRBJ2-3, is AAGVIQSPRHLIKEKRETATLKCYPIPRHDTVYWYQQGPGQDPQFLISFYEKMQSDKGSIPDRFSAQQFSDYHSELNMSSLELGDSALYFCASSLGGDTQYFGPGTRLTVL.

By frequency in the sample, this clonotype is medium-sized. The rearrangement joins TRBV11-2 to TRBJ2-7, with a weak D call TRBD2 (6 bases). Trimming stripped 5 bases from V and 4 bases from J, with 21 bases between. The germline CDR1 and CDR2 sequences are SGHAT and FQNNGV. The CDR3 runs to 16 residues. CDR3 DNA: TGTGCCAGCAGCGCGCCCGCGGGGCAGACCAGGTACGAGCAGTACTTC. This codes for CASSAPAGQTRYEQYF.

This clonotype was found many times. As the CDR3 is not closed by the conserved phenylalanine or tryptophan, this likely results from a read error. Because the CDR3's place on the DNA is in doubt, the DNA is left out and the CDR3 is given as listed by TCRdb. The CDR3 here is CASSEDWVSRGY. The J gene is TRBJ2-7, the V gene TRBV2; the table's D gene call, TRBD1, was not cross checked with the DNA. The germline V gene has CDR1 SNHLY and CDR2 FYNNEI. The CDR3 sequence runs 12 residues, both termini included.

At least ten counts were recorded for this clonotype. The chain has TRBV5-1 and TRBJ2-2; 9 positions agree with TRBD2. Per the germline V gene, CDR1 is SGHRS and CDR2 is YFSETQ. There are 15 residues in the CDR3. The trim removed 4 bases at V and 6 bases at J, leaving 7 bases unmatched. The CDR3 DNA reads as TGCGCCAGCAGCATATTAGCGGGAGACCCCGGGGAGCTGTTTTTT. Residues: CASSILAGDPGELFF.

A word on this clonotype: No DNA is shown, since the ends of the CDR3 on it are uncertain; the CDR3 is the one TCRdb lists. This chain uses TRBV5-1 with TRBJ2-3; TRBD1, the table's D call, lacks a check against the DNA. Germline V CDR1 and CDR2: SGHRS, YFSETQ. The CDR3 has 24 amino acids, counting both end residues. CDR3 loop: CASTNQTSMYLCATDGGTTDTQYF.

This clonotype was counted a few times. A far bigger clonotype differs at one base, so this is likely a read error. This chain links TRBV6-1 with TRBJ2-1; TRBD2 matches at 13 bases. V shed 6 bases, J shed 13 bases, and the junction held 12 bases outside the gene matches. Looked up from germline, CDR1 is MNHNS and CDR2 is SASEGT. CDR3 length: 15 residues. CDR3 loop: CASRGLAGRQETQFF. In DNA, the CDR3 is TGTGCCAGCAGGGGACTAGCGGGGCGTCAAGAGACCCAGTTCTTC.